The T cell receptor (beta chain) described here comes from a study of T cell changes during pregnancy in multiple sclerosis. Profiling relied on immunoSEQ multiplex PCR, and the TCRdb table lists in-frame clones only, not all of them. This sample has 37,000 or so clones, with 88% found just once. CDR3 length: 14 residues. The V end was cut by 3 bases, the J end by 5 bases, with 16 bases between. Germline assignment: CDR1 SQVTM and CDR2 ANQGSEA. The sequence was collected from a female donor with multiple sclerosis, enrolled in a pregnancy study. The material was CD4+ T cells from peripheral blood mononuclear cells, obtained before pregnancy. V usage is TRBV29-1 and J usage is TRBJ2-5; D is perhaps TRBD2 (7 bases). This chain's CDR3 is CSVDGRGGSETQYF. CDR3 DNA sequence: TGCAGCGTTGACGGAAGGGGGGGATCGGAGACCCAGTACTTC.